A single sample gave rise to the 30 T cell receptor beta chains below, sequenced in a study of blood T cell repertoires in COVID-19. Only in-frame clones appear in the TCRdb table, and some are missing; sequencing was by immunoSEQ multiplex PCR. The sample contains roughly 350,000 clones, about nine tenths of which appear only once. What was sequenced was peripheral blood. The receptor source for this set is a woman in her sixties or seventies with COVID-19, enrolled during active disease.

The J gene is TRBJ2-2, the V gene TRBV18; D gene ambiguous. The germline CDR1 and CDR2 sequences are KGHSH and LQKENI. The V end lost 2 bases, the J end lost 0 bases, and 10 bases lay between the germline ends. This CDR3 has 16 amino acids. The CDR3 region has the DNA TGTGCCAGCTCACCAGCGGCGGCTCCGAACACCGGGGAGCTGTTTTTT. Translating gives CASSPAAAPNTGELFF.

This clone was seen just once. The chain recombines TRBV28 with TRBJ1-1; D is unresolved. CDR1 is MDHEN and CDR2 is SYDVKM in the germline V gene. The CDR3 length is 13 residues. V dropped 4 bases and J dropped 2 bases, with 8 bases sitting between them. The CDR3 sequence is CASSSFTNTEAFF. The CDR3 bases are TGTGCCAGCAGTTCCTTTACTAACACTGAAGCTTTCTTT.

The chain joins TRBV4-3 to TRBJ1-1, with 8 bases aligning to TRBD1. CDR1 is LGHNA, CDR2 YSLEER, per germline. V was pared by 0 bases and J by 1 base, with 10 bases of the junction left unmatched. CDR3 size: 18 residues. The CDR3 protein is CASSQDKTGDWGNTEAFF. The CDR3 DNA follows: TGCGCCAGCAGCCAAGATAAGACAGGGGATTGGGGGAACACTGAAGCTTTCTTT.

The chain couples TRBV6-2 or TRBV6-3 to TRBJ2-2, with 12 bases aligning to TRBD2. V dropped 5 bases and J dropped 3; count of bases not matched to a gene: 4. This CDR3 has 16 residues. Germline loops: CDR1 MNHEY, CDR2 SVGEGT. The CDR3, as DNA: TGTGCCAGCAGTCCCCTAGCGGGGGGGGACACCGGGGAGCTGTTTTTT. Translated, it gives CASSPLAGGDTGELFF.

The gene calls are TRBV4-1 and TRBJ2-5, with TRBD2 matching over 12 bases. Looked up from germline, CDR1 is MGHRA and CDR2 is YSYEKL. The CDR3 contains 17 residues. J was trimmed by 4 bases and V by 0 bases; bases with no gene match: 6. The CDR3: CASSQDLPSGGGETQYF. CDR3 nucleotides: TGCGCCAGCAGCCAAGATTTGCCTAGCGGGGGGGGAGAGACCCAGTACTTC.

CDR3 coding DNA: TGTGCCAGCAGCTCCTGGACTAGCGGGGGGCCGGGGGAGCAGTACTTC. The encoded protein is CASSSWTSGGPGEQYF. The V gene is TRBV7-8, the J gene TRBJ2-7; TRBD2 matches 14 bases. Germline V gene sequence: CDR1 SGHVS, CDR2 FQNEAQ. This CDR3 contains 16 residues. Trimming at V came to 4 bases and at J to 7 bases, leaving 9 bases not matched to a gene.

This clone was detected only once. The J gene is TRBJ1-1, the V gene TRBV29-1, with D perhaps TRBD1 (6 bases). V was trimmed by 7 bases and J by 8 bases, leaving 14 bases between them. From germline, CDR1 is SQVTM and CDR2 ANQGSEA. This CDR3 spans 11 amino acids. CDR3 DNA: TGCAGCGACGGACAGAGACCGGAAGCTTTCTTT. It specifies CSDGQRPEAFF.

CDR3 coding DNA: TGTGCCAGCAGCTTAGACCCGCCGTTCGGGCAGTACTTC. Encoded protein: CASSLDPPFGQYF. The chain is built from TRBV7-2 and TRBJ2-7; no firm D call. V dropped 1 base and J dropped 9 bases, with 13 bases sitting between them. This CDR3 is built from 13 residues. Germline CDR1 SGHTA, CDR2 FQGNSA.

V is TRBV19 and J is TRBJ1-6; no firm D call. CDR1 LNHDA and CDR2 SQIVND come from the germline V gene (reference sequence). The CDR3 has 16 residues. Trimming cost V 6 bases and J 5 bases, with 17 bases left between them. CDR3 DNA sequence: TGTGCCAGTAGAGGCTACGGAGGTCCGGATAATTCACCCCTCCACTTT. This sequence encodes CASRGYGGPDNSPLHF.

The chain is built from TRBV5-4 and TRBJ1-1; possible D gene TRBD1, 6 bases. Germline CDR1 SGHNT, CDR2 YYREEE (reference sequence). The CDR3 has 11 amino acids. Trimming removed 2 bases from V and 8 bases from J, with 7 bases in between. The CDR3 here is CASSLTGEAFF. In nucleotides, the CDR3 is TGTGCCAGCAGCTTAACAGGGGAAGCTTTCTTT.

This rearrangement joins TRBV6-2 or TRBV6-3 to TRBJ1-5; D ambiguous. CDR1 is MNHEY and CDR2 is SVGEGT in the germline V gene. CDR3 length: 13 amino acids. The germline V and J ends were trimmed by 6 bases and 7 bases, with 13 bases remaining between them. CDR3 bases: TGTGCCAGCAGCTTAGGAGCGCAACAGCCCCAGCATTTT. This codes for CASSLGAQQPQHF.

The rearrangement links TRBV6-5 to TRBJ1-5; 10 bases line up with TRBD1. This CDR3 has 14 amino acids. V lost 7 bases, J lost 7 bases, and 7 bases stayed unmatched. Germline CDR1 reads MNHEY; CDR2 reads SVGAGI. The CDR3: CASNRDRGKQPQHF. In nucleotides, the CDR3 is TGTGCCAGCAACCGGGACAGGGGTAAGCAGCCCCAGCATTTT.

This CDR3 reads CASSSKAGTAYEQYF. The CDR3 DNA sequence: TGTGCCAGCAGCTCAAAAGCCGGGACAGCCTACGAGCAGTACTTC. The chain employs TRBV7-8 and TRBJ2-7, with 7 positions matching TRBD1. Per germline, CDR1 SGHVS and CDR2 FQNEAQ. This CDR3 spans 15 amino acids. Trimming took 4 bases from V and 2 from J; bases not matched to a gene: 8.

V usage is TRBV12-3 or TRBV12-4 and J usage is TRBJ1-2; TRBD1 might be the D (5 bases). The CDR3 contains 13 residues. V lost 5 bases, J lost 4 bases, and 11 bases lay in between. In DNA, the CDR3 is TGTGCCAGCAGTGCTCAAGGGGCCTATGGCTACACCTTC. Translation gives CASSAQGAYGYTF.

The chain joins TRBV27 to TRBJ2-1; 10 bases are shared with TRBD1. The germline CDR1 and CDR2 sequences are MNHEY and SMNVEV (reference sequence). The CDR3 is 13 amino acids. Germline trimming cut 3 bases from V and 15 bases from J; bases unmatched to any gene: 8. CDR3 in DNA: TGTGCCAGCAGTTTTCGGAAGACAGGGGGCGCGTTCTTC. Protein sequence: CASSFRKTGGAFF.

The chain joins TRBV29-1 to TRBJ1-2, with D unclear. Trimming took off 3 bases at V and 1 base at J, with 9 bases between the two ends. In germline, CDR1 is SQVTM, CDR2 ANQGSEA. The CDR3 loop spans 13 amino acids. CDR3 in amino acids: CSVDAYFNYGYTF. For the CDR3, the DNA is TGCAGCGTTGATGCGTACTTTAACTATGGCTACACCTTC.

The CDR3 loop is CASSFQGNTEAFF. The CDR3 DNA follows: TGTGCCAGCAGCTTCCAGGGGAACACTGAAGCTTTCTTT. This chain joins TRBV14 and TRBJ1-1; D is possibly TRBD1 (5 bases). Trimming cost V 5 bases and J 1 base, with 8 bases left between them. CDR1 SGHDN and CDR2 FVKESK come from the germline V gene. The CDR3 is 13 amino acids.

V gene TRBV6-2 or TRBV6-3 combines with J gene TRBJ1-1; possible D gene TRBD1, 5 bases. V lost 2 bases to trimming and J lost 4 bases, with 14 bases between them. This CDR3 region has 15 residues. The germline V gene has CDR1 MNHEY and CDR2 SVGEGT. CDR3 bases: TGTGCCAGCAGTTACCTTGACTTCGGGGGCACTGAAGCTTTCTTT. Translation gives CASSYLDFGGTEAFF.

The J gene is TRBJ2-1, the V gene TRBV9; D may be TRBD2 (5 bases). The CDR3 spans 13 residues. Trimming pared 4 bases from V and 3 bases from J, leaving 8 bases between. Germline values: CDR1 SGDLS, CDR2 YYNGEE. CDR3: CASSSRDYNEQFF. DNA of the CDR3: TGTGCCAGCAGCTCCCGGGACTACAATGAGCAGTTCTTC. Based on the CDR3 plus reference TRBV9 and TRBJ2-1, the full variable domain is DSGVTQTPKHLITATGQRVTLRCSPRSGDLSVYWYQQSLDQGLQFLIQYYNGEERAKGNILERFSAQQFPDLHSELNLSSLELGDSALYFCASSSRDYNEQFFGPGTRLTVL.

Comment on this clone: The same CDR3 is also encoded by other DNA sequences in this sample. The chain couples TRBV5-6 to TRBJ1-2, with D perhaps TRBD1 (6 bases). The germline CDR1 and CDR2 sequences are SGHDT and YYEEEE. The CDR3 consists of 14 residues. V gave up 0 bases and J gave up 4 bases, with 10 bases separating them. The CDR3 protein is CASSLGQGSYGYTF. CDR3 nucleotides: TGTGCCAGCAGCTTGGGGCAGGGGAGCTATGGCTACACCTTC.

The V call is TRBV9, the J call TRBJ2-7, with 7 bases identical to TRBD2. The V gene's germline CDR1 is SGDLS and CDR2 YYNGEE. Trimming removed 4 bases from V and 5 bases from J; junction bases left unmatched: 9. This CDR3 region has 14 residues. CDR3 in amino acids: CASSPGGSYNEQYF. As DNA, the CDR3 is TGTGCCAGCAGCCCGGGAGGAAGCTACAACGAGCAGTACTTC.

V is TRBV10-3 and J is TRBJ1-3; D is perhaps TRBD1 (6 bases). The CDR3 covers 14 residues. Trimming removed 10 bases at V and 0 bases at J, with 13 bases between. The germline CDR1 and CDR2 sequences are ENHRY and SYGVKD. The CDR3: CATEDRRSGNTIYF. In nucleotides, the CDR3 is TGTGCCACCGAAGACAGGCGCTCTGGAAACACCATATATTTT.

This clone has a single count. The chain recombines TRBV6-2 or TRBV6-3 with TRBJ2-5, with D maybe TRBD1 (5 bases). Germline assignment: CDR1 MNHEY and CDR2 SVGEGT. V lost 6 bases and J lost 5, with 16 bases in between. The CDR3 loop spans 14 amino acids. The CDR3 DNA is TGTGCCAGCAGCTCCCAGGGCCCGCTGGAGACCCAGTACTTC. It translates to CASSSQGPLETQYF.

CDR3 coding DNA: TGCAGCGTTGGGACAGCTAGCACAGATACGCAGTATTTT. It codes for CSVGTASTDTQYF. The V gene is TRBV29-1, the J gene TRBJ2-3; tentative D call: TRBD1 (6 bases). Looked up from germline, CDR1 is SQVTM and CDR2 is ANQGSEA. V was trimmed by 4 bases and J by 0 bases, leaving 8 bases between them. There are 13 residues in the CDR3.

DNA for the CDR3: TGTGCCAGTAGGGGCAGGGGCGAGCAGTACTTC. Translated, it gives CASRGRGEQYF. V gene TRBV12-3 or TRBV12-4 combines with J gene TRBJ2-7, with D perhaps matching TRBD1 (6 bases). Trimming took off 9 bases at V and 6 bases at J, with 12 bases between the two ends. CDR3 size: 11 residues.

This chain joins TRBV21-1 and TRBJ1-6; the listed D gene, TRBD1, was not tested against the DNA. TRBV21-1 is reported as a pseudogene. This CDR3 is 16 amino acids long. This chain's CDR3 is CASSKEGGRANSPLHF. The DNA of the CDR3 is TGTGCCAGCAGCAAAGAAGGGGGCAGGGCTAATTCACCCCTCCACTTT.

This clone was seen a single time. V gene TRBV5-1 combines with J gene TRBJ1-1; 7 positions agree with TRBD1. This CDR3 has 14 amino acids. With V trimmed by 3 bases and J by 4 bases, 6 bases remained unmatched. The germline CDR1 and CDR2 sequences are SGHRS and YFSETQ. CDR3 sequence: CASSSRQGGTEAFF. The CDR3 DNA is TGCGCCAGCAGCTCTAGACAGGGAGGCACTGAAGCTTTCTTT.

This chain links TRBV6-4 with TRBJ1-2; 9 bases fit TRBD1. The CDR3 covers 15 residues. The V segment lost 6 bases and the J segment 4 bases; nucleotides outside the gene matches: 9. The germline V gene has CDR1 MRHNA and CDR2 SNTAGT. The CDR3 coding sequence is TGTGCCAGCAGACCCGACAGGGGGAGCGGCTATGGCTACACCTTC. Encoded protein: CASRPDRGSGYGYTF.

The rearrangement uses TRBV28 and TRBJ2-2; no clear D. The germline CDR1 and CDR2 sequences are MDHEN and SYDVKM. The length of the CDR3 is 13 residues. The V end lost 4 bases, the J end lost 2 bases, and 5 bases lay between the germline ends. CDR3 sequence (DNA): TGTGCCAGCAGTTCCGTAAACACCGGGGAGCTGTTTTTT. Its translation: CASSSVNTGELFF.

The chain is built from TRBV28 and TRBJ1-2; the D gene is possibly TRBD1 (6 bases). This CDR3 spans 15 amino acids. V dropped 4 bases and J dropped 3 bases, with 15 bases sitting between them. In germline, CDR1 is MDHEN, CDR2 SYDVKM. This CDR3 reads CASSWALRGYYGYTF. The CDR3 nucleotides are TGTGCCAGCAGTTGGGCCCTAAGGGGGTACTATGGCTACACCTTC.